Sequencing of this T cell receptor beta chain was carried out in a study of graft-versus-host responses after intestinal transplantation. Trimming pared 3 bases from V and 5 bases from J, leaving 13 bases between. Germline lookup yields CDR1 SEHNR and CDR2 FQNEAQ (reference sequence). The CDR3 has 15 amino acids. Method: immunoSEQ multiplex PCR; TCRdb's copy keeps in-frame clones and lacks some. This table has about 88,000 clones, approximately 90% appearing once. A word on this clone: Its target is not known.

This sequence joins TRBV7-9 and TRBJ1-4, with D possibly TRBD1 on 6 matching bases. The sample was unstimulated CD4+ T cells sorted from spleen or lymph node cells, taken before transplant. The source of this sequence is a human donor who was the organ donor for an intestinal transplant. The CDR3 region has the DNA TGTGCCAGCAGCTTGGGTGGACAGAAGAATGAAAAACTGTTTTTT. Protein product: CASSLGGQKNEKLFF.